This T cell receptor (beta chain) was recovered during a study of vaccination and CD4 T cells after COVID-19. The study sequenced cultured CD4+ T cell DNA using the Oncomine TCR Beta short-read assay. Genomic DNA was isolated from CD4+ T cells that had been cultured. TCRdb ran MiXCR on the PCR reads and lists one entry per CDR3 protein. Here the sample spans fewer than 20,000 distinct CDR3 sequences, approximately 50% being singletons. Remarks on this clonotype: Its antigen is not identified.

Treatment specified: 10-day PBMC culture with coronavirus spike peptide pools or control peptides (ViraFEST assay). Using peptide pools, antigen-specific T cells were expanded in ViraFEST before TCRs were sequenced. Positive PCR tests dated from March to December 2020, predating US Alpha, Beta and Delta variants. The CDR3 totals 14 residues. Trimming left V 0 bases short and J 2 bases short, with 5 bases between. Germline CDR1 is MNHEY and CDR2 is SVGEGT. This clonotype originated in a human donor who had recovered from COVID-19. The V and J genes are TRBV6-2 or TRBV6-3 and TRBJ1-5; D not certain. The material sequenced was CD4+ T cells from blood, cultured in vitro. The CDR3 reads CASSYSMGNQPQHF. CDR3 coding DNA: TGTGCCAGCAGTTACTCGATGGGCAATCAGCCCCAGCATTTT.